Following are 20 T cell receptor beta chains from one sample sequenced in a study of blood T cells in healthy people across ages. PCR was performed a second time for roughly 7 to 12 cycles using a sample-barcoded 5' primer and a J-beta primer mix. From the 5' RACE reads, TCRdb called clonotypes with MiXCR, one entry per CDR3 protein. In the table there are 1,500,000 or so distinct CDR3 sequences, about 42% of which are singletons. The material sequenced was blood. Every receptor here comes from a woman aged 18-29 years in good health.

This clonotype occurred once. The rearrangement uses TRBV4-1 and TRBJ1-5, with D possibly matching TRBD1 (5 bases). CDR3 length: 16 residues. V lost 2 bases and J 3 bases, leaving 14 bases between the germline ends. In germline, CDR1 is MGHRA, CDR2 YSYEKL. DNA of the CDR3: TGCGCCAGCAGCCAAATTGGAACAGGCCACAATCAGCCCCAGCATTTT. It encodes CASSQIGTGHNQPQHF.

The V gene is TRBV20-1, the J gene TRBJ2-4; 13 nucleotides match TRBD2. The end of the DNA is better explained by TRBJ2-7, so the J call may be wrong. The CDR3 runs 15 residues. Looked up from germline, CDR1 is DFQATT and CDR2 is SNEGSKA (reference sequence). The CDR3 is CSAPRRTSGSYEQYF. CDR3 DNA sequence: TGCAGTGCTCCCCGACGGACTAGCGGGAGCTACGAGCAGTACTTC.

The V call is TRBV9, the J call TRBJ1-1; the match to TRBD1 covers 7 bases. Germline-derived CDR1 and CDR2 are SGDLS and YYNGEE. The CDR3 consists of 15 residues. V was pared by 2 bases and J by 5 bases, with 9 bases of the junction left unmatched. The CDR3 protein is CASSVTGEVGTEAFF. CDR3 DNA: TGTGCCAGCAGCGTTACAGGGGAAGTGGGGACTGAAGCTTTCTTT.

DNA for the CDR3: TGTGCCAGCAGTGGGCGAAACGGCTACGAGCAGTACTTC. Amino acid sequence: CASSGRNGYEQYF. V and J are TRBV28 and TRBJ2-7, with D unresolved. The CDR3 is 13 residues long. The V gene's germline CDR1 is MDHEN and CDR2 SYDVKM. V dropped 5 bases and J dropped 3 bases, with 11 bases sitting between them.

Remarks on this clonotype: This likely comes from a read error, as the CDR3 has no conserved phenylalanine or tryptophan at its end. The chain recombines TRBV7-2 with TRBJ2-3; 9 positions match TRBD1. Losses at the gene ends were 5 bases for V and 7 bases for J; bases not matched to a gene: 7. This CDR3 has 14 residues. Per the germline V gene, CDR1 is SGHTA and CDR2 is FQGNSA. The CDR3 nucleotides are TGTGCCAGCAGCCCAGGGACAGGGCGTAATACGCAGTATTAT. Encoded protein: CASSPGTGRNTQYY.

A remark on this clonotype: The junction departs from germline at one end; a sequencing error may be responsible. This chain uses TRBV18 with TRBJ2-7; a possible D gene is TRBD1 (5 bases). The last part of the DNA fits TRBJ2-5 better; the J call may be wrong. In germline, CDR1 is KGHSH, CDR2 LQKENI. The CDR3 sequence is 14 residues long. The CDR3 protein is CASSQTWGQGTQYF. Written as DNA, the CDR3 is TGTGCCAGCTCACAGACGTGGGGCCAAGGGACCCAGTACTTC.

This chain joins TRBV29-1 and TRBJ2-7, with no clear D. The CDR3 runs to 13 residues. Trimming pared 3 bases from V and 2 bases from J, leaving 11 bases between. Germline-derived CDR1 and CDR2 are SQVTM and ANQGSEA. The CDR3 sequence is CSVEKAATYEQYF. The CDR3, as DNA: TGCAGCGTTGAGAAGGCGGCCACCTACGAGCAGTACTTC.

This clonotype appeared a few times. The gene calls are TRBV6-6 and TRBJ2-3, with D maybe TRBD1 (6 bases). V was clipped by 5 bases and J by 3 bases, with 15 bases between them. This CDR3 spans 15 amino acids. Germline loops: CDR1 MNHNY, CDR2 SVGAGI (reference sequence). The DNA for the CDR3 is TGTGCCAGCAGTGGACAGTTCACCACGACAGATACGCAGTATTTT. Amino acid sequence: CASSGQFTTTDTQYF.

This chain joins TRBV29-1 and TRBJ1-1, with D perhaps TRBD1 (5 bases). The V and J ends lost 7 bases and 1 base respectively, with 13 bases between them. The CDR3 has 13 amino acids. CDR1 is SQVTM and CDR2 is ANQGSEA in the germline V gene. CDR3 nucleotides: TGCAGCGCTGGGGTAGGGACGAACACTGAAGCTTTCTTT. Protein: CSAGVGTNTEAFF.

The CDR3: CASDRAGGLNEQFF. CDR3 coding DNA: TGTGCCAGCGACAGAGCGGGAGGGCTTAATGAGCAGTTCTTC. The chain combines TRBV11-2 with TRBJ2-1; 10 nucleotides match TRBD2. CDR3 length: 14 amino acids. Per the germline V gene, CDR1 is SGHAT and CDR2 is FQNNGV. J gave up 7 bases and V 8 bases, and 8 bases lay outside the gene matches.

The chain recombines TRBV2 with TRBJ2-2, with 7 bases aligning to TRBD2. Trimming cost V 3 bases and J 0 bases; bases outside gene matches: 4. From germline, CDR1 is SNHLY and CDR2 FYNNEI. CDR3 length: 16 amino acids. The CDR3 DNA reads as TGTGCCAGCAGTGAGTCTAGCGGTCCGAACACCGGGGAGCTGTTTTTT. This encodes CASSESSGPNTGELFF.

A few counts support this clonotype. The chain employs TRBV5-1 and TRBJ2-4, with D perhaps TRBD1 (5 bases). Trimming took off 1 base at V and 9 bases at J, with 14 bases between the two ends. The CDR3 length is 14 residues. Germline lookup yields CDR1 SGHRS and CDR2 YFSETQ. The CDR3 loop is CASSLSGIDGIQYF. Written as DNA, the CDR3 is TGCGCCAGCAGCTTGTCAGGGATCGATGGCATTCAGTACTTC. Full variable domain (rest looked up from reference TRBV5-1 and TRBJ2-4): KAGVTQTPRYLIKTRGQQVTLSCSPISGHRSVSWYQQTPGQGLQFLFEYFSETQRNKGNFPGRFSGRQFSNSRSEMNVSTLELGDSALYLCASSLSGIDGIQYFGAGTRLSVL.

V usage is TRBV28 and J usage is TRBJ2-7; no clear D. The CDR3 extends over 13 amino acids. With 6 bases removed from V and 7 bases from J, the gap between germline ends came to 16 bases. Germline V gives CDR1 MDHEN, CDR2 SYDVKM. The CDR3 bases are TGTGCCAGCAGGCCTGGGGTAGTGCCGGAGCAGTACTTC. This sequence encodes CASRPGVVPEQYF.

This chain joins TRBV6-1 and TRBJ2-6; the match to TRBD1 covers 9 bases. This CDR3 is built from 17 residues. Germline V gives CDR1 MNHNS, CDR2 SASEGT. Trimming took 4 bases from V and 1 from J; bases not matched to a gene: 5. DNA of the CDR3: TGTGCCAGCAGTGCCGACAGGGGGGGATCTGGGGCCAACGTCCTGACTTTC. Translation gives CASSADRGGSGANVLTF.

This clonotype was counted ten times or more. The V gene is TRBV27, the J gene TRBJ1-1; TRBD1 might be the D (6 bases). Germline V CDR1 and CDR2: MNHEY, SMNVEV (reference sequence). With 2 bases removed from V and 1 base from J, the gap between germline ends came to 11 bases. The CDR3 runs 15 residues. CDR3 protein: CASSLKAGENTEAFF. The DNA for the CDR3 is TGTGCCAGCAGTTTAAAGGCAGGGGAGAACACTGAAGCTTTCTTT.

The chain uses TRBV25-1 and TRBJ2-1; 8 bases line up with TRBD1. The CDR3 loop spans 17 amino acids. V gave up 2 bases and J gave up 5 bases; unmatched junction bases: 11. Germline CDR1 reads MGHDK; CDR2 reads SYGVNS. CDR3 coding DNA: TGTGCCAGCAGTGAAGGGGTTTGGGACAGGCGGGACAATGAGCAGTTCTTC. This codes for CASSEGVWDRRDNEQFF. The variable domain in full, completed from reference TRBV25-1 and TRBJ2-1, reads EADIYQTPRYLVIGTGKKITLECSQTMGHDKMYWYQQDPGMELHLIHYSYGVNSTEKGDLSSESTVSRIRTEHFPLTLESARPSHTSQYLCASSEGVWDRRDNEQFFGPGTRLTVL.

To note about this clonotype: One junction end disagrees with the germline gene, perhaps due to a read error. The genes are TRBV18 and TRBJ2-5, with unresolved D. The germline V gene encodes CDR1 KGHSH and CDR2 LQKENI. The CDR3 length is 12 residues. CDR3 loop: CANSPSQETQYF. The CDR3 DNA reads TGTGCCAACTCACCGAGCCAAGAGACCCAGTACTTC.

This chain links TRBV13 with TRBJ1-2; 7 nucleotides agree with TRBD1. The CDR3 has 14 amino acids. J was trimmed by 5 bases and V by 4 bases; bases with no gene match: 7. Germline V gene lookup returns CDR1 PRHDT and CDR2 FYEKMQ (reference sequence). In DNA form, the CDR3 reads TGTGCCAGCAGCTCCGGACAGGCAGGGTATGGCTACACCTTC. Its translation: CASSSGQAGYGYTF. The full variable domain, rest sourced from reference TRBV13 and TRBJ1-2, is AAGVIQSPRHLIKEKRETATLKCYPIPRHDTVYWYQQGPGQDPQFLISFYEKMQSDKGSIPDRFSAQQFSDYHSELNMSSLELGDSALYFCASSSGQAGYGYTFGSGTRLTVV.

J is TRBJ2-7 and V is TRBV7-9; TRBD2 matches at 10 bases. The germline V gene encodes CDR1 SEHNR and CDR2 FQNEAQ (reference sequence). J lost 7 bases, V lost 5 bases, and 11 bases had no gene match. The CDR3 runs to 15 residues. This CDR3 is CASSSFLAGVNEQYF. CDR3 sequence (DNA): TGTGCCAGCAGCAGCTTCCTAGCGGGAGTAAATGAGCAGTACTTC. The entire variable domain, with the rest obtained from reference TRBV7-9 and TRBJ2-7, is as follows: DTGVSQNPRHKITKRGQNVTFRCDPISEHNRLYWYRQTLGQGPEFLTYFQNEAQLEKSRLLSDRFSAERPKGSFSTLEIQRTEQGDSAMYLCASSSFLAGVNEQYFGPGTRLTVT.

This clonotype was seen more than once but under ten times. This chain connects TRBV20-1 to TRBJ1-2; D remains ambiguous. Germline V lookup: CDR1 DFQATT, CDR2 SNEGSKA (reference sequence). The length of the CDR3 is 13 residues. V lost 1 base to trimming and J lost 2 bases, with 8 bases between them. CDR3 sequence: CSARAPWNYGYTF. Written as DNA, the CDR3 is TGCAGTGCTAGAGCTCCGTGGAACTATGGCTACACCTTC.